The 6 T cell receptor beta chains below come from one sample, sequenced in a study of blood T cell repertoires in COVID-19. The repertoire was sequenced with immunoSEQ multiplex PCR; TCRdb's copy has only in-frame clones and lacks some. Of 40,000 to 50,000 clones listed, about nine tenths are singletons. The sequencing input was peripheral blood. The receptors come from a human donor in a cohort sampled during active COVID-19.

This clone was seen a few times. DNA for the CDR3: TGTGCCAGCTCACCATTAAATAGCAATCAGCCCCAGCATTTT. Encoded protein: CASSPLNSNQPQHF. The chain couples TRBV18 to TRBJ1-5, with unresolved D. Germline V CDR1 and CDR2: KGHSH, LQKENI. Trimming took 2 bases from V and 0 from J, leaving 5 bases between them. This CDR3 spans 14 amino acids.

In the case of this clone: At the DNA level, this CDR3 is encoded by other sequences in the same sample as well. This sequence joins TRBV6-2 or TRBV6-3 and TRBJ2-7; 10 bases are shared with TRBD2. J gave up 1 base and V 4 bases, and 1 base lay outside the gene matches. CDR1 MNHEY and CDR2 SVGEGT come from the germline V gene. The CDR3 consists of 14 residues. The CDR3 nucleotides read TGTGCCAGCAGTTGGACTAGCGGTTCCTACGAGCAGTACTTC. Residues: CASSWTSGSYEQYF.

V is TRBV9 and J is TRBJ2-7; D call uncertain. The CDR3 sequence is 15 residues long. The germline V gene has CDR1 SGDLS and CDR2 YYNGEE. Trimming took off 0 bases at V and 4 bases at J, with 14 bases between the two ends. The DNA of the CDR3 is TGTGCCAGCAGCGTAGACGAGAATCCAATATACGAGCAGTACTTC. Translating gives CASSVDENPIYEQYF.

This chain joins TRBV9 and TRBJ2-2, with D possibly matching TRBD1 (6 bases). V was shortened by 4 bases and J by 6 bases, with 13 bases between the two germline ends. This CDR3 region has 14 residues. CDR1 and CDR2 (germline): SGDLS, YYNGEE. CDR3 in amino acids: CASSPTGGSGELFF. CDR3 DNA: TGTGCCAGCAGCCCGACAGGCGGATCCGGGGAGCTGTTTTTT.

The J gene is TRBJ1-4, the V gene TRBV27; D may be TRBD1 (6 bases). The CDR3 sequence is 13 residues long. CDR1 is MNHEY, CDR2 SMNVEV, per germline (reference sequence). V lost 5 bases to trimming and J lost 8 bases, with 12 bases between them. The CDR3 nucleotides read TGTGCCAGCAGTACCCGGACAGTGGAAAAACTGTTTTTT. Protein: CASSTRTVEKLFF. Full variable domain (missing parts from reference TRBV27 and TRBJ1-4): EAQVTQNPRYLITVTGKKLTVTCSQNMNHEYMSWYRQDPGLGLRQIYYSMNVEVTDKGDVPEGYKVSRKEKRNFPLILESPSPNQTSLYFCASSTRTVEKLFFGSGTQLSVL.

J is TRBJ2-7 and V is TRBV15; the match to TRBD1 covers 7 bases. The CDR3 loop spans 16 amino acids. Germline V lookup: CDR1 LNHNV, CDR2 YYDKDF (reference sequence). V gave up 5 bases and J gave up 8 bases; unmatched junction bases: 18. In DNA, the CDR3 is TGTGCCACCAGCGGGTTGACCGCTACAGGGGTTTACAAGCAGTACTTC. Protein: CATSGLTATGVYKQYF.